One sample yielded the 18 T cell receptor beta chains listed below, sequenced in a study of blood T cell repertoires in COVID-19 (dated by TCRdb to between 2020 and 2021). Libraries were built with the immunoSEQ multiplex PCR assay. Sourced from immuneACCESS, this table was stored by TCRdb with only in-frame sequences that have V and J called. A share of the clones is absent; for the studies checked, an unresolved V gene accounts for under half, and the remainder has no known explanation. Counted in this sample were about 32,000 clones; more than 85% of them appeared once. The ten largest clonotypes hold about 0.85% of the sample. The specimen was peripheral blood. These receptors were collected from a male donor with active COVID-19.

This clone was found a few times. This chain joins TRBV2 and TRBJ2-3, with 10 bases fitting TRBD2. In germline, CDR1 is SNHLY, CDR2 FYNNEI. This CDR3 has 17 residues. With 8 bases clipped from V and 5 bases from J, the junction kept 16 bases outside the gene matches. CDR3 region: CASSPLSGLALVDTQYF. In DNA, the CDR3 is TGTGCCAGCTCTCCCCTATCGGGACTAGCGTTAGTAGATACGCAGTATTTT.

V usage is TRBV3-1 (or the pseudogene TRBV3-2) and J usage is TRBJ2-2, with a tentative D call TRBD2 (6 bases). Trimming removed 4 bases from V and 0 bases from J, with 18 bases in between. CDR1 LGHDT and CDR2 YNNKEL come from the germline V gene (reference sequence). CDR3 length equals 18 residues. The CDR3 here is CASSPPRGREPNTGELFF. CDR3 sequence (DNA): TGTGCCAGCAGCCCCCCCCGAGGTCGGGAGCCGAACACCGGGGAGCTGTTTTTT.

V is TRBV7-9 and J is TRBJ2-6; no firm D call. Looked up from germline, CDR1 is SEHNR and CDR2 is FQNEAQ (reference sequence). V gave up 6 bases and J gave up 0 bases, with 18 bases separating them. The CDR3 length is 18 residues. The CDR3 here is CASSPTGPGYSGANVLTF. CDR3 sequence (DNA): TGTGCCAGCAGTCCGACGGGTCCTGGATACTCTGGGGCCAACGTCCTGACTTTC.

The gene calls are TRBV7-9 and TRBJ2-7; TRBD1 is a possible D gene (6 bases). V shed 2 bases and J shed 6 bases, with 8 bases lying between them. The germline V gene encodes CDR1 SEHNR and CDR2 FQNEAQ (reference sequence). The length of the CDR3 is 12 residues. The CDR3: CASSLLGGEQYF. The DNA for the CDR3 is TGTGCCAGCAGCTTATTAGGGGGCGAGCAGTACTTC.

The rearrangement uses TRBV6-5 and TRBJ2-1, with 10 bases matching TRBD2. The CDR3 is 16 residues long. Germline V gene lookup returns CDR1 MNHEY and CDR2 SVGAGI. Losses at the gene ends were 2 bases for V and 9 bases for J; bases not matched to a gene: 10. The CDR3: CASSYMASGGRGEQFF. The DNA for the CDR3 is TGTGCCAGCAGTTACATGGCTAGCGGGGGTAGGGGTGAGCAGTTCTTC.

The rearrangement joins TRBV7-9 to TRBJ1-3; possibly TRBD1 for D (6 bases). Germline V gives CDR1 SEHNR, CDR2 FQNEAQ (reference sequence). Trimming cost V 6 bases and J 0 bases, with 12 bases left between them. The CDR3 has 15 residues. CDR3 nucleotides: TGTGCCAGCAGACTCGGACAGAACTCTGGAAACACCATATATTTT. It specifies CASRLGQNSGNTIYF.

The chain couples TRBV19 to TRBJ1-5; no definite D call. CDR3 length: 13 residues. Trimming took 8 bases from V and 1 from J, leaving 9 bases between them. Germline assignment: CDR1 LNHDA and CDR2 SQIVND (reference sequence). CDR3 region: CASGPGSNQPQHF. CDR3 DNA: TGTGCCAGTGGTCCAGGCAGCAATCAGCCCCAGCATTTT.

V usage is TRBV7-9 and J usage is TRBJ2-5; TRBD1 is a possible D gene (7 bases). The germline V and J ends were trimmed by 7 bases and 2 bases, with 20 bases remaining between them. The CDR3 extends over 16 amino acids. CDR1 and CDR2 from the germline V gene are SEHNR and FQNEAQ (reference sequence). CDR3 protein: CASNYRTGGGQETQYF. For the CDR3, the DNA is TGTGCCAGCAACTATAGGACAGGAGGGGGACAAGAGACCCAGTACTTC. Full variable domain (remainder filled in from reference TRBV7-9 and TRBJ2-5): DTGVSQNPRHKITKRGQNVTFRCDPISEHNRLYWYRQTLGQGPEFLTYFQNEAQLEKSRLLSDRFSAERPKGSFSTLEIQRTEQGDSAMYLCASNYRTGGGQETQYFGPGTRLLVL.

The chain links TRBV30 to TRBJ2-5; D uncertain. The CDR3 is made up of 11 amino acids. Trimming stripped 2 bases from V and 3 bases from J, with 4 bases between. Germline V gene data show CDR1 as GTSNPN and CDR2 as SVGIG (reference sequence). In DNA form, the CDR3 reads TGTGCCTGGAGTCCTAAAGAGACCCAGTACTTC. Residues: CAWSPKETQYF. Full variable domain (remainder filled in from reference TRBV30 and TRBJ2-5): SQTIHQWPATLVQPVGSPLSLECTVEGTSNPNLYWYRQAAGRGLQLLFYSVGIGQISSEVPQNLSASRPQDRQFILSSKKLLLSDSGFYLCAWSPKETQYFGPGTRLLVL.

The V gene is TRBV28, the J gene TRBJ1-1, with a possible D match to TRBD1 (5 bases). The CDR3 has 14 residues. Germline V CDR1 and CDR2: MDHEN, SYDVKM. Deletions cut 7 bases from V and 5 bases from J, with 17 bases between. CDR3 sequence reads: CASIGGAPGTEAFF. The CDR3 bases are TGTGCCAGCATCGGCGGGGCCCCAGGGACTGAAGCTTTCTTT. Looking up the rest from reference TRBV28 and TRBJ1-1 gives the full variable domain: DVKVTQSSRYLVKRTGEKVFLECVQDMDHENMFWYRQDPGLGLRLIYFSYDVKMKEKGDIPEGYSVSREKKERFSLILESASTNQTSMYLCASIGGAPGTEAFFGQGTRLTVV.

The chain links TRBV6-1 to TRBJ1-2; D not certain. Trimming removed 2 bases from V and 4 bases from J, with 17 bases in between. The CDR3 has 16 amino acids. Germline assignment: CDR1 MNHNS and CDR2 SASEGT. Here the CDR3 reads CASSERAHQDLYGYTF. For the CDR3, the DNA is TGTGCCAGCAGTGAAAGAGCCCATCAGGATCTCTATGGCTACACCTTC.

V is TRBV6-9 and J is TRBJ2-5, with no clear D. Trimming left V 4 bases short and J 5 bases short, with 5 bases between. This CDR3 has 11 residues. The germline V gene has CDR1 MNHGY and CDR2 SVAAGI. The CDR3 here is CASSFRETQYF. In nucleotides, the CDR3 is TGTGCCAGCAGTTTCCGGGAGACCCAGTACTTC.

The rearrangement links TRBV24-1 to TRBJ1-2; no clear D gene. The germline gives CDR1 KGHDR, CDR2 SFDVKD. V was trimmed by 1 base and J by 7 bases, leaving 3 bases between them. CDR3 length: 11 residues. CDR3 DNA sequence: TGTGCCACCAGTGATTTCAGTGGCTACACCTTC. Protein product: CATSDFSGYTF.

The DNA for the CDR3 is TGTGCCAGCAGCCAAGGAAGCGGGGGGGTCTACGAGCAGTACTTC. As protein: CASSQGSGGVYEQYF. This rearrangement joins TRBV3-1 (or the pseudogene TRBV3-2) to TRBJ2-7; TRBD2 agrees at 10 bases. The J segment lost 3 bases and the V segment lost 1 base, leaving 3 bases of the junction unmatched. Germline CDR1 is LGHDT and CDR2 is YNNKEL (reference sequence). The CDR3 loop spans 15 amino acids.

This clone has only one observation. The V gene is TRBV5-1, the J gene TRBJ1-6; D gene unclear. Germline V gene data show CDR1 as SGHRS and CDR2 as YFSETQ. CDR3 length equals 18 residues. Trimming took 0 bases from V and 1 from J, leaving 14 bases between them. CDR3 bases: TGCGCCAGCAGCTTGGGACGAGGGTTGAGGTCCTATAATTCACCCCTCCACTTT. Translation: CASSLGRGLRSYNSPLHF.

The chain couples TRBV7-2 to TRBJ1-1; D gene ambiguous. There are 13 residues in the CDR3. The germline V and J ends were trimmed by 8 bases and 3 bases, with 13 bases remaining between them. Germline CDR1 is SGHTA and CDR2 is FQGNSA. The DNA for the CDR3 is TGTGCCAGCGCAAAGGAGGGTTACACTGAAGCTTTCTTT. Its protein product is CASAKEGYTEAFF. Drawing the rest from reference TRBV7-2 and TRBJ1-1, the complete variable domain is GAGVSQSPSNKVTEKGKDVELRCDPISGHTALYWYRQSLGQGLEFLIYFQGNSAPDKSGLPSDRFSAERTGGSVSTLTIQRTQQEDSAVYLCASAKEGYTEAFFGQGTRLTVV.

The genes are TRBV7-9 and TRBJ2-1; the match to TRBD1 covers 7 bases. The CDR3 has 15 amino acids. Germline V lookup: CDR1 SEHNR, CDR2 FQNEAQ (reference sequence). The V gene end was trimmed by 5 bases and the J gene end by 3 bases; junction bases not matched to a gene: 7. Written as DNA, the CDR3 is TGTGCCAGCAGCCGTACAGGGGCACTCTACAATGAGCAGTTCTTC. Translation: CASSRTGALYNEQFF.

The chain couples TRBV6-5 to TRBJ2-1; D gene ambiguous. From germline, CDR1 is MNHEY and CDR2 SVGAGI. The CDR3 extends over 13 amino acids. Trimming left V 7 bases short and J 6 bases short, with 13 bases between. The CDR3 is CASNYRQVNEQFF. The CDR3, as DNA: TGTGCCAGCAATTATCGGCAGGTCAATGAGCAGTTCTTC.